The 31 T cell receptor beta chains reported below all come from one sample, sequenced in a study of T cells in Graves' hyperthyroidism and ophthalmopathy. There were TCR beta CDR3 regions amplified from RNA transcripts. HTBI primers were the set used in a first-round RT-PCR of the TCR CDR3. TCRdb independently ran MiXCR on the multiplex PCR reads; one entry per CDR3 protein. The sample records some 700,000 distinct CDR3 sequences, roughly 17% being singletons. Sequencing used blood. Receptor source: a man aged 50 to 59 with Graves' hyperthyroidism.

In this sample, this clonotype turned up a few times. This chain uses TRBV6-2 or TRBV6-3 with TRBJ2-7; 8 positions agree with TRBD2. With 11 bases clipped from V and 3 bases from J, the junction kept 12 bases outside the gene matches. CDR3 size: 14 residues. CDR1 and CDR2 (germline): MNHEY, SVGEGT. CDR3: CASAPGGPSYEQYF. The CDR3 DNA is TGTGCCTCAGCTCCGGGAGGGCCGAGCTACGAGCAGTACTTC.

This clonotype was recorded at least ten times. This sequence joins TRBV9 and TRBJ2-3, with TRBD2 matching 8 bases. From germline, CDR1 is SGDLS and CDR2 YYNGEE. The J segment lost 0 bases and the V segment lost 1 base, leaving 4 bases of the junction unmatched. The CDR3 consists of 16 residues. CDR3 amino acids: CASSVFTSGSTDTQYF. Written as DNA, the CDR3 is TGTGCCAGCAGCGTATTCACTAGCGGAAGCACAGATACGCAGTATTTT.

The rearrangement links TRBV9 to TRBJ1-2; 7 bases agree with TRBD1. This CDR3 region has 14 residues. J lost 8 bases, V lost 0 bases, and 7 bases had no gene match. Germline V CDR1 and CDR2: SGDLS, YYNGEE. As DNA, the CDR3 is TGTGCCAGCAGCGTAGACTCAGGGGGAAGAGGCTACACCTTC. This translates into CASSVDSGGRGYTF.

At least ten counts were recorded for this clonotype. This chain connects TRBV11-2 to TRBJ2-5; TRBD1 aligns across 8 bases. V was pared by 6 bases and J by 2 bases, with 11 bases of the junction left unmatched. CDR3 size: 16 residues. Germline CDR1 reads SGHAT; CDR2 reads FQNNGV. In DNA, the CDR3 is TGTGCCAGCAGGCCTAAACAGGGGGAACTACAAGAGACCCAGTACTTC. It translates to CASRPKQGELQETQYF.

This clonotype turned up a few times. DNA for the CDR3: TGTGCCAGCAGCCAAGTCGACGGACAGAACAATGAGCAGTTCTTC. Amino acid sequence: CASSQVDGQNNEQFF. The rearrangement uses TRBV4-2 and TRBJ2-1; a possible D gene is TRBD1 (6 bases). Trimming took off 1 base at V and 5 bases at J, with 12 bases between the two ends. This CDR3 is 15 amino acids long. Looked up from germline, CDR1 is LGHNA and CDR2 is YNFKEQ.

Many counts were recorded for this clonotype. This rearrangement joins TRBV6-4 to TRBJ2-7; 11 bases map to TRBD2. CDR3 length: 16 residues. Per the germline V gene, CDR1 is MRHNA and CDR2 is SNTAGT. V was pared by 6 bases and J by 1 base, with 8 bases of the junction left unmatched. The CDR3 is CASRLAGGPTSYEQYF. DNA of the CDR3: TGTGCCAGCAGGTTAGCGGGAGGGCCTACATCCTACGAGCAGTACTTC.

At least ten counts were recorded for this clonotype. The rearrangement links TRBV28 to TRBJ2-2; tentative D call: TRBD1 (6 bases). Trimming removed 0 bases from V and 7 bases from J, with 12 bases in between. The CDR3 contains 15 residues. The germline V gene has CDR1 MDHEN and CDR2 SYDVKM. CDR3 sequence (DNA): TGTGCCAGCAGTTTATGGTACAGGGAAGACGGGGAGCTGTTTTTT. It specifies CASSLWYREDGELFF.

This clonotype has at least ten counts. In DNA form, the CDR3 reads TGTGCCAGCAGCTTGAGGACTTACAATGAGCAGTTCTTC. Amino acid sequence: CASSLRTYNEQFF. The chain is built from TRBV5-6 and TRBJ2-1; TRBD2 is a possible D gene (5 bases). Trimming shortened V by 1 base and J by 4 bases, and 6 bases separated the two germline ends. Germline lookup yields CDR1 SGHDT and CDR2 YYEEEE. The CDR3 spans 13 residues.

This clonotype was detected many times. CDR3 nucleotide sequence: TGTGCCAGCAGCGCCCTGGGACTAGCGGAGGAGACCCAGTACTTC. Its protein product is CASSALGLAEETQYF. This chain joins TRBV9 and TRBJ2-5; 11 nucleotides agree with TRBD2. The CDR3 runs to 15 residues. V was clipped by 3 bases and J by 5 bases; unmatched bases: 6. Per the germline V gene, CDR1 is SGDLS and CDR2 is YYNGEE.

J is TRBJ1-6 and V is TRBV10-1, with 9 bases identical to TRBD1. CDR1 and CDR2 from the germline V gene are WNHNN and SYGVQD (reference sequence). Trimming removed 8 bases from V and 8 bases from J; junction bases left unmatched: 4. This CDR3 is built from 13 residues. Here the CDR3 DNA reads TGCGCCAGCGGCTACAGGGGGCATTCACCCCTCCACTTT. Translated, it gives CASGYRGHSPLHF.

The J gene is TRBJ1-2, the V gene TRBV7-6; possibly TRBD1 for D (6 bases). Trimming took off 2 bases at V and 4 bases at J, with 14 bases between the two ends. The CDR3 extends over 15 amino acids. The germline V gene has CDR1 SGHVS and CDR2 FNYEAQ. This chain's CDR3 is CASSLKDDRFYGYTF. In DNA form, the CDR3 reads TGTGCCAGCAGCTTAAAAGATGACAGGTTCTATGGCTACACCTTC.

The sample holds a few counts of this clonotype. The CDR3 reads CASSPTSGYEQYF. CDR3 DNA sequence: TGCGCCAGCAGCCCTACTAGCGGCTACGAGCAGTACTTC. V is TRBV5-1 and J is TRBJ2-7, with 8 bases fitting TRBD2. CDR1 is SGHRS and CDR2 is YFSETQ in the germline V gene. The length of the CDR3 is 13 residues. Germline trimming cut 4 bases from V and 3 bases from J; bases unmatched to any gene: 3.

This clonotype was observed a handful of times. The chain joins TRBV28 to TRBJ2-2; tentative D call: TRBD2 (6 bases). Trimming shortened V by 7 bases and J by 1 base, and 10 bases separated the two germline ends. Germline lookup yields CDR1 MDHEN and CDR2 SYDVKM. The CDR3 has 14 residues. CDR3 loop: CASIGGLNTGELFF. The CDR3 nucleotides read TGTGCCAGCATCGGGGGATTGAACACCGGGGAGCTGTTTTTT.

This clonotype appeared many times. The V and J genes are TRBV28 and TRBJ2-7, with 11 bases matching TRBD2. Unmatched junction bases numbered 3, after V lost 8 bases and J lost 3 bases. Germline lookup yields CDR1 MDHEN and CDR2 SYDVKM. This CDR3 comprises 13 residues. CDR3 bases: TGTGCCAGCGGGACTAGCGGACTCTACGAGCAGTACTTC. Its protein product is CASGTSGLYEQYF.

This chain joins TRBV18 and TRBJ2-1; D possibly matches TRBD1 or TRBD2 (5 bases each). Germline V gives CDR1 KGHSH, CDR2 LQKENI. V shed 0 bases and J shed 6 bases, with 12 bases lying between them. CDR3 length equals 15 residues. DNA of the CDR3: TGTGCCAGCTCACCACCGTGGGACGTAGGCAATGAGCAGTTCTTC. Translating it yields CASSPPWDVGNEQFF.

This clonotype has more than one count but fewer than ten. This chain joins TRBV18 and TRBJ2-5; 14 positions match TRBD2. This CDR3 is built from 17 residues. Germline values: CDR1 KGHSH, CDR2 LQKENI. Germline trimming cut 3 bases from V and 4 bases from J; bases unmatched to any gene: 7. The CDR3 nucleotides are TGTGCCAGCTCACCCCAGGGACTAGCGGGAGTTCGAGAGACCCAGTACTTC. Protein product: CASSPQGLAGVRETQYF.

The chain combines TRBV6-9 with TRBJ2-2, with 9 bases identical to TRBD1. The CDR3 spans 17 residues. Germline CDR1 is MNHGY and CDR2 is SVAAGI. The J segment lost 0 bases and the V segment lost 4 bases, leaving 6 bases of the junction unmatched. CDR3 in DNA: TGTGCCAGCAGTTCCAAAACAGGGGGCGCGAACACCGGGGAGCTGTTTTTT. It translates to CASSSKTGGANTGELFF.

In this sample, this clonotype turned up a few times. The chain has TRBV19 and TRBJ2-3; unclear D gene. The CDR3 sequence is 12 residues long. Per germline, CDR1 LNHDA and CDR2 SQIVND (reference sequence). Trimming took off 2 bases at V and 1 base at J, with 1 base between the two ends. The CDR3 bases are TGTGCCAGTAGTATACGCACAGATACGCAGTATTTT. Translation: CASSIRTDTQYF.

This rearrangement joins TRBV3-1 to TRBJ1-1, with TRBD1 as a possible D gene (6 bases). CDR3 length: 15 residues. The germline gives CDR1 LGHDT, CDR2 YNNKEL (reference sequence). Trimming cost V 4 bases and J 2 bases, with 14 bases left between them. CDR3 in DNA: TGTGCCAGCAGCCGACCACAGGGTGGCAACACTGAAGCTTTCTTT. Translating gives CASSRPQGGNTEAFF.

The rearrangement links TRBV28 to TRBJ2-2; D is unresolved. Between the trimmed V and J ends, which lost 3 bases and 7 bases, there was a span of 15 bases. CDR3 size: 15 residues. CDR1 and CDR2 (germline): MDHEN, SYDVKM. This CDR3 is CASSFGSRSGGELFF. CDR3 nucleotides: TGTGCCAGCAGTTTTGGCTCAAGATCCGGCGGGGAGCTGTTTTTT.

This clonotype was detected ten times or more. The CDR3 DNA sequence: TGTGCCAGCAGCCAAGTCGGACGGGAGATCGCCACAGATACGCAGTATTTT. Its protein is CASSQVGREIATDTQYF. The chain links TRBV3-1 to TRBJ2-3; perhaps TRBD2 as D (6 bases). The V and J ends lost 1 base and 2 bases respectively, with 16 bases between them. CDR3 length: 17 amino acids. The germline CDR1 and CDR2 sequences are LGHDT and YNNKEL (reference sequence).

The chain combines TRBV13 with TRBJ2-5; 8 nucleotides match TRBD1. Germline V gives CDR1 PRHDT, CDR2 FYEKMQ (reference sequence). After removal of 4 bases from V and 5 bases from J, the junction contained 15 bases not matched to a gene. The CDR3 runs 17 residues. Written as DNA, the CDR3 is TGTGCCAGCAGCTCCAGATCATCAGGGGGCCTTTGGGAGACCCAGTACTTC. It codes for CASSSRSSGGLWETQYF.

At least ten counts were recorded for this clonotype. The rearrangement links TRBV9 to TRBJ2-3, with D uncertain. The V and J ends lost 0 bases and 9 bases respectively, with 14 bases between them. The germline V gene has CDR1 SGDLS and CDR2 YYNGEE. The CDR3 is 14 amino acids. Written as DNA, the CDR3 is TGTGCCAGCAGCGTAGAGACTGCTCTAGGGACGCAGTATTTT. Translating it yields CASSVETALGTQYF.

The chain carries TRBV4-2 and TRBJ2-7; 10 positions agree with TRBD2. J lost 1 base, V lost 4 bases, and 10 bases had no gene match. CDR3 length: 17 amino acids. Germline V gene lookup returns CDR1 LGHNA and CDR2 YNFKEQ. The CDR3 loop reads CASSPYDYSGGSYEQYF. In nucleotides, the CDR3 is TGTGCCAGCAGCCCATATGACTATAGCGGGGGGTCCTACGAGCAGTACTTC.

This clonotype was observed at least ten times. V and J are TRBV7-9 and TRBJ2-7; 14 bases align to TRBD2. From germline, CDR1 is SEHNR and CDR2 FQNEAQ (reference sequence). There are 15 residues in the CDR3. The V segment lost 3 bases and the J segment 7 bases; nucleotides outside the gene matches: 5. This CDR3 reads CASSLEGLAGVEQYF. Here the CDR3 DNA reads TGTGCCAGCAGCTTGGAGGGACTAGCGGGAGTAGAGCAGTACTTC.

This clonotype was detected a few times. V gene TRBV9 combines with J gene TRBJ2-7, with TRBD2 identical over 8 bases. V lost 0 bases and J lost 5; bases outside the gene matches: 10. The CDR3 is made up of 16 amino acids. Germline V lookup: CDR1 SGDLS, CDR2 YYNGEE. The CDR3 DNA reads TGTGCCAGCAGCGTAGCTGCAACGGGAGGGCTCAACGAGCAGTACTTC. The encoded protein is CASSVAATGGLNEQYF.

V usage is TRBV5-5 and J usage is TRBJ1-1; D perhaps matches TRBD1 (5 bases). The CDR3 is 15 residues long. CDR1 SGHKS and CDR2 YYEKEE come from the germline V gene (reference sequence). The V end lost 0 bases, the J end lost 0 bases, and 9 bases lay between the germline ends. The CDR3 DNA reads as TGTGCCAGCAGCTTGGTAGTACAGGTGAACACTGAAGCTTTCTTT. This codes for CASSLVVQVNTEAFF.

This clonotype has a handful of counts. This likely comes from a read error, as the CDR3 has no conserved phenylalanine or tryptophan at its end. J is TRBJ2-1 and V is TRBV27, with 8 bases that match TRBD2. Germline CDR1 is MNHEY and CDR2 is SMNVEV (reference sequence). The CDR3 has 14 residues. J lost 5 bases, V lost 7 bases, and 7 bases had no gene match. The CDR3 sequence is CASTRQAGDNEQFL. The CDR3 DNA reads as TGTGCCAGCACTCGGCAAGCGGGAGACAATGAGCAGTTCCTC.

This clonotype was picked up a small number of times. The chain couples TRBV29-1 to TRBJ2-1; D possibly uses TRBD1 or TRBD2 (5 bases each). Germline assignment: CDR1 SQVTM and CDR2 ANQGSEA. This CDR3 region has 15 residues. V dropped 2 bases and J dropped 1 base, with 12 bases sitting between them. CDR3 coding DNA: TGCAGCGTTGAATTCGGGGACGGGTCCTACAATGAGCAGTTCTTC. Translating it yields CSVEFGDGSYNEQFF.

The gene calls are TRBV19 and TRBJ2-7; D is unclear. Germline loops: CDR1 LNHDA, CDR2 SQIVND (reference sequence). The CDR3 has 13 residues. V was trimmed by 3 bases and J by 0 bases, leaving 6 bases between them. CDR3 loop: CASSMSLSYEQYF. For the CDR3, the DNA is TGTGCCAGTAGTATGTCCCTCTCCTACGAGCAGTACTTC.

This clonotype showed up just a few times. The gene calls are TRBV20-1 and TRBJ2-7; TRBD2 matches at 10 bases. Trimming took 1 base from V and 2 from J; bases not matched to a gene: 8. Germline values: CDR1 DFQATT, CDR2 SNEGSKA (reference sequence). The CDR3 runs 16 residues. The CDR3 DNA reads TGCAGTGCTAGAGGAGGTAGCGGGAGGCTTACCTACGAGCAGTACTTC. This gives the protein CSARGGSGRLTYEQYF.